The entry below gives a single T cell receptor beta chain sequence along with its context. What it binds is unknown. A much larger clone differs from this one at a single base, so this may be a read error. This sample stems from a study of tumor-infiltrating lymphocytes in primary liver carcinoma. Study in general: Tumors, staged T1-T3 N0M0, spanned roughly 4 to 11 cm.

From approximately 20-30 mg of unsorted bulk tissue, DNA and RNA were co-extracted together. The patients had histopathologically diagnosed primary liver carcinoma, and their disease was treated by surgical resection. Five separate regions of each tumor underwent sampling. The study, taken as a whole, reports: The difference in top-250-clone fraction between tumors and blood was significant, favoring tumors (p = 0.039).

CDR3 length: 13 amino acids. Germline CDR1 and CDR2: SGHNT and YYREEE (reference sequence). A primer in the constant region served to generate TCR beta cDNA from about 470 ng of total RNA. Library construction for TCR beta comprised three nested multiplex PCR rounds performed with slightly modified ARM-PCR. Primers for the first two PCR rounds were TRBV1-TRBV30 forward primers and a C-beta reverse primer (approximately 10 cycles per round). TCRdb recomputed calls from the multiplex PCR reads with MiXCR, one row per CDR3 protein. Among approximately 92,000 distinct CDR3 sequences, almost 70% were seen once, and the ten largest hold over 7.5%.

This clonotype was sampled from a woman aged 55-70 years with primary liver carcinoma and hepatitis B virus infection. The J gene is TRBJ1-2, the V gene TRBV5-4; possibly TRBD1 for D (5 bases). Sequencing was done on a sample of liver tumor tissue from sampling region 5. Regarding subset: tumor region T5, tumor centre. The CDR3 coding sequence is TGTGCCAGCAGCTTGGCAGGGTCATATGGCTGCACCTTC. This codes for CASSLAGSYGCTF.